This T cell receptor (beta chain) originates from a study of blood T cells in healthy people across ages. Losses at the gene ends were 2 bases for V and 6 bases for J; bases not matched to a gene: 4. Germline lookup yields CDR1 MNHEY and CDR2 SVGAGI. The length of the CDR3 is 15 residues. Findings of the study overall: Whereas aged donors had fewer naive CD4+ cells, long-lived donors had more of them and higher diversity.

This clonotype was counted many times. Its cognate antigen is unknown. Together with a sample-barcoded 5' primer, a J-beta primer mix was included in a second PCR lasting 7 to 11 cycles. TCRdb recomputed calls from the 5' RACE reads with MiXCR, one row per CDR3 protein. The table records about 1.5 million distinct CDR3 sequences, 35% to 45% of them present only once. The material sequenced was blood. The sequence came from a woman under 30 in good health. This chain uses TRBV6-5 with TRBJ2-5; 12 nucleotides align to TRBD2. This CDR3 is CASSYGLAGKKTQYF. CDR3 coding DNA: TGTGCCAGCAGTTACGGACTAGCGGGGAAAAAGACCCAGTACTTC.